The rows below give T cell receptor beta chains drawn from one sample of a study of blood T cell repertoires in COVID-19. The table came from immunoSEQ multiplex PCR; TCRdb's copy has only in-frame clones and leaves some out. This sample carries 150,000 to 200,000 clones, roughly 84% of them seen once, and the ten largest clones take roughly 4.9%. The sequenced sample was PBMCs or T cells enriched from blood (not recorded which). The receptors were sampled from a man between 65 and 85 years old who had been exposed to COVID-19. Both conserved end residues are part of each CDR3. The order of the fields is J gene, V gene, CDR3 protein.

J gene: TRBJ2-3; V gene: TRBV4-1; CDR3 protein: CASSQSPSGSLRTDTQYF
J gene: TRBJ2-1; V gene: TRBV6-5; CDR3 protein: CASSSGTSNEQFF
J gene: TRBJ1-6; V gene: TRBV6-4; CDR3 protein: CASSEDTHHSPLHF
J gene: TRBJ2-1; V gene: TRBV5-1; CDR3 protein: CASSLADPMGPRKDEQFF
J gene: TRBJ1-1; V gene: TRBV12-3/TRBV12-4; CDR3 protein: CASSRTGLRAFF
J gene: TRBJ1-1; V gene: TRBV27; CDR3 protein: CASSFSNRGRTEAFF
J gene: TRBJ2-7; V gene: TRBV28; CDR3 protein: CASSLAILYEQYF
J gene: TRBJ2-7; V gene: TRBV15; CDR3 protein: CATSRGPRGMEQYF
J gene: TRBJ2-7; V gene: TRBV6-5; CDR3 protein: CASTPTGFSYEQYF
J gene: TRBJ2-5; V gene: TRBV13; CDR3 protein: CASSKGAQKEETQYF
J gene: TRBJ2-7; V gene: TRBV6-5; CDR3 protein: CASSYTAGSYEQYF
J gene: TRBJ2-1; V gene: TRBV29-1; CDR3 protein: CSVEGTDSSYNEQFF
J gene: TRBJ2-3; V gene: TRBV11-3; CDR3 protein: CASSLGRREAADTQYF
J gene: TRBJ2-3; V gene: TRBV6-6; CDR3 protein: CASQAAGGPPDTQYF
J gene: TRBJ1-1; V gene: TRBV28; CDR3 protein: CASRSGQITEAFF
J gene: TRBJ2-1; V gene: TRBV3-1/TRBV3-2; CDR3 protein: CASSQGGVGLSSYNEQFF
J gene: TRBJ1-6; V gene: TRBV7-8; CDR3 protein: CASSLASSADSPLHF
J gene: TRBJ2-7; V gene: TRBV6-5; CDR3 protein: CASSSDRRGEQYF
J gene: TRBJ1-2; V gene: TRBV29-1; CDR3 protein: CSVTQGDYGYTF
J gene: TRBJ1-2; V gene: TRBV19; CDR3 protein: CASSTGASSYGYTF
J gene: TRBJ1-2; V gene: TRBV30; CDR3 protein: CAWSSGQGNYGYTF
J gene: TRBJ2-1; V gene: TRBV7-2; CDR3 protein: CASSLLTVLYNEQFF
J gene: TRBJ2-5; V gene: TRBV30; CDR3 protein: CAWTLDYSGVKETQYF
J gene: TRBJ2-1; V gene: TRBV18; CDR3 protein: CASSPGTGARNEQFF
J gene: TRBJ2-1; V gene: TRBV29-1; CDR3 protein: CSVDRIAGGPGDEQFF
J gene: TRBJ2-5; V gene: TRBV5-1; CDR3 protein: CASSPQPGTGLQETQYF